These 21 T cell receptor beta chains came from one sample sequenced in a study of cytotoxic CD8 clonotypes in ibrutinib-treated CLL. Sequencing was performed with immunoSEQ multiplex PCR; in TCRdb, only in-frame clones are kept and a portion is missing. The table records 150,000 or so clones, around 84% of them present only once. The sequenced sample was PBMCs, obtained after 36 months of ibrutinib treatment. These TCRs come from a human donor with chronic lymphocytic leukemia.

This clone turned up a few times. V is TRBV30 and J is TRBJ1-5, with TRBD1 as a possible D gene (5 bases). V dropped 2 bases and J dropped 5 bases, with 10 bases sitting between them. The CDR3 covers 13 residues. The germline V gene has CDR1 GTSNPN and CDR2 SVGIG (reference sequence). CDR3 nucleotides: TGTGCCTGGAGTACCCGGGGGGATCAGCCCCAGCATTTT. Its protein is CAWSTRGDQPQHF.

This clone was detected only a few times. The J gene is TRBJ2-7, the V gene TRBV7-8; D not resolved. The germline CDR1 and CDR2 sequences are SGHVS and FQNEAQ. V was trimmed by 0 bases and J by 1 base, leaving 4 bases between them. This CDR3 region has 13 residues. The CDR3 sequence: CASSLAGSYEQYF. CDR3 bases: TGTGCCAGCAGCTTAGCGGGATCCTACGAGCAGTACTTC.

The chain combines TRBV25-1 with TRBJ1-1; maybe TRBD1 (5 bases). This CDR3 has 12 amino acids. V was pared by 1 base and J by 10 bases, with 10 bases between. The germline V gene encodes CDR1 MGHDK and CDR2 SYGVNS. The CDR3 is CASSEWGRRAFF. The CDR3 coding sequence is TGTGCCAGCAGTGAATGGGGGAGGAGAGCTTTCTTT.

This rearrangement joins TRBV4-1 to TRBJ2-1; 7 nucleotides agree with TRBD2. V was clipped by 4 bases and J by 2 bases; unmatched bases: 8. Germline V gives CDR1 MGHRA, CDR2 YSYEKL. The CDR3 is 16 residues long. In DNA form, the CDR3 reads TGCGCCAGCAGCCTCCCCGGTGGGGGGGCCTACAATGAGCAGTTCTTC. Its protein product is CASSLPGGGAYNEQFF.

The chain joins TRBV20-1 to TRBJ1-2, with 8 bases fitting TRBD1. Trimming at V came to 8 bases and at J to 7 bases, leaving 3 bases not matched to a gene. The germline V gene has CDR1 DFQATT and CDR2 SNEGSKA (reference sequence). The CDR3 extends over 10 amino acids. The CDR3, as DNA: TGCAGTACAACAGGGGGTGGCTACACCTTC. Translating it yields CSTTGGGYTF.

The gene calls are TRBV4-2 and TRBJ1-3; a possible D gene is TRBD1 (5 bases). CDR3 length equals 15 residues. The germline CDR1 and CDR2 sequences are LGHNA and YNFKEQ. V dropped 1 base and J dropped 10 bases, with 17 bases sitting between them. The CDR3 sequence: CASSQVIGTAGTIYF. The CDR3 DNA reads TGTGCCAGCAGCCAAGTTATCGGGACGGCAGGAACCATATATTTT.

This clone was counted only a few times. The chain has TRBV5-1 and TRBJ2-3, with D hard to call. The CDR3 has 15 residues. Trimming shortened V by 1 base and J by 2 bases, and 11 bases separated the two germline ends. Germline-derived CDR1 and CDR2 are SGHRS and YFSETQ. Here the CDR3 DNA reads TGCGCCAGCAGCTTGCTCCAGCTTTCCACAGATACGCAGTATTTT. Translating gives CASSLLQLSTDTQYF.

This clone was picked up one time. The chain combines TRBV6-5 with TRBJ1-2; 7 nucleotides match TRBD1. The CDR3 consists of 13 residues. V shed 6 bases and J 2 bases; nucleotides not matched to a gene: 3. Germline-derived CDR1 and CDR2 are MNHEY and SVGAGI. The CDR3 sequence: CASSPGQNYGYTF. The CDR3, as DNA: TGTGCCAGCAGCCCGGGACAGAACTATGGCTACACCTTC.

This rearrangement joins TRBV18 to TRBJ2-7, with 7 bases fitting TRBD1. CDR1 is KGHSH and CDR2 is LQKENI in the germline V gene. CDR3 length: 15 residues. With V trimmed by 5 bases and J by 4 bases, 11 bases remained unmatched. CDR3 residues: CASSGRQGGWYEQYF. The CDR3 DNA reads as TGTGCCAGCTCAGGTCGACAGGGCGGGTGGTACGAGCAGTACTTC.

This chain joins TRBV2 and TRBJ1-1, with D tentatively TRBD1 (5 bases). With 5 bases removed from V and 1 base from J, the gap between germline ends came to 8 bases. CDR1 and CDR2 (germline): SNHLY, FYNNEI. The CDR3 has 13 amino acids. CDR3 region: CASSWGANTEAFF. CDR3 nucleotide sequence: TGTGCCAGCAGTTGGGGCGCGAACACTGAAGCTTTCTTT.

This clone was counted once. The CDR3 reads CASSPGQGLLLSGNTIYF. In nucleotides, the CDR3 is TGTGCCAGCTCACCGGGACAGGGACTTCTACTCTCTGGAAACACCATATATTTT. The V call is TRBV18, the J call TRBJ1-3; 9 positions agree with TRBD1. Per germline, CDR1 KGHSH and CDR2 LQKENI. CDR3 length equals 18 residues. After removal of 3 bases from V and 0 bases from J, the junction contained 9 bases not matched to a gene.

This clone was observed once. This chain connects TRBV7-3 to TRBJ1-5; perhaps TRBD1 as D (6 bases). CDR1 and CDR2 from the germline V gene are SGHTA and FQGTGA. V was clipped by 3 bases and J by 4 bases, with 7 bases between them. CDR3 size: 13 residues. The CDR3 DNA sequence: TGTGCCAGCAGCTTCGACAGGAATCAGCCCCAGCATTTT. It yields the protein CASSFDRNQPQHF.

The chain has TRBV30 and TRBJ1-3; D not certain. The length of the CDR3 is 12 residues. Germline loops: CDR1 GTSNPN, CDR2 SVGIG (reference sequence). V was pared by 2 bases and J by 7 bases, with 9 bases between. CDR3 in amino acids: CAWSWGDNTIYF. CDR3 coding DNA: TGTGCCTGGAGTTGGGGAGACAACACCATATATTTT.

The rearrangement uses TRBV11-1 and TRBJ2-5; 7 bases line up with TRBD2. Looked up from germline, CDR1 is SGHAT and CDR2 is FQDESV (reference sequence). Unmatched junction bases numbered 6, after V lost 7 bases and J lost 4 bases. This CDR3 contains 13 residues. This CDR3 is CASTFSGGETQYF. CDR3 nucleotides: TGTGCCAGCACCTTTTCGGGGGGAGAGACCCAGTACTTC. The variable domain in full, with the rest retrieved from reference TRBV11-1 and TRBJ2-5, is EAEVAQSPRYKITEKSQAVAFWCDPISGHATLYWYRQILGQGPELLVQFQDESVVDDSQLPKDRFSAERLKGVDSTLKIQPAELGDSAMYLCASTFSGGETQYFGPGTRLLVL.

The CDR3 DNA is TGTGCCAGCAGCCGGACAGGCCGCTCCTACGAGCAGTACTTC. Translating gives CASSRTGRSYEQYF. The chain couples TRBV28 to TRBJ2-7, with 7 bases that match TRBD1. The CDR3 is made up of 14 amino acids. From germline, CDR1 is MDHEN and CDR2 SYDVKM. Trimming at V came to 6 bases and at J to 0 bases, leaving 5 bases not matched to a gene.

This CDR3 is CASSLRTGGADNEQFF. The CDR3 DNA reads TGCGCCAGCAGCTTACGGACGGGGGGAGCTGACAATGAGCAGTTCTTC. The genes are TRBV5-1 and TRBJ2-1; 7 positions agree with TRBD2. V was clipped by 2 bases and J by 5 bases; unmatched bases: 10. The CDR3 runs to 16 residues. Germline CDR1 and CDR2: SGHRS and YFSETQ.

This chain links TRBV30 with TRBJ2-6, with D hard to call. Germline CDR1 reads GTSNPN; CDR2 reads SVGIG (reference sequence). This CDR3 spans 17 amino acids. V lost 0 bases and J 0 bases, leaving 12 bases between the germline ends. DNA of the CDR3: TGTGCCTGGAGTGTGGGGAAACGGCACTCTGGGGCCAACGTCCTGACTTTC. Its translation: CAWSVGKRHSGANVLTF.

The chain links TRBV5-4 to TRBJ2-3; D remains unclear. V lost 3 bases and J 2 bases, leaving 16 bases between the germline ends. CDR3 length: 16 amino acids. Germline V gene sequence: CDR1 SGHNT, CDR2 YYREEE (reference sequence). CDR3 sequence: CASSSYIGDITDTQYF. Here the CDR3 DNA reads TGTGCCAGCAGCTCCTACATAGGAGACATCACAGATACGCAGTATTTT.

The table lists this clone with a few counts. This sequence joins TRBV28 and TRBJ1-1, with TRBD1 matching over 7 bases. The CDR3 is 15 residues long. V shed 6 bases and J 0 bases; nucleotides not matched to a gene: 7. Germline V gene sequence: CDR1 MDHEN, CDR2 SYDVKM. The CDR3 coding sequence is TGTGCCAGCAGGTCCGCCGGGACAGTGAACACTGAAGCTTTCTTT. This gives the protein CASRSAGTVNTEAFF.

The chain recombines TRBV4-1 with TRBJ1-5; D not certain. With 2 bases removed from V and 3 bases from J, the gap between germline ends came to 5 bases. Germline V gives CDR1 MGHRA, CDR2 YSYEKL. The CDR3 extends over 13 amino acids. CDR3 in DNA: TGCGCCAGCAGCCAACAGGACAATCAGCCCCAGCATTTT. Encoded protein: CASSQQDNQPQHF.

The chain combines TRBV30 with TRBJ2-5; D not certain. There are 12 residues in the CDR3. V lost 1 base to trimming and J lost 3 bases, with 6 bases between them. Germline V lookup: CDR1 GTSNPN, CDR2 SVGIG (reference sequence). CDR3 sequence (DNA): TGTGCCTGGAGTGAAGTAGAAGAGACCCAGTACTTC. It specifies CAWSEVEETQYF. The complete variable domain, with remaining parts taken from reference TRBV30 and TRBJ2-5, reads SQTIHQWPATLVQPVGSPLSLECTVEGTSNPNLYWYRQAAGRGLQLLFYSVGIGQISSEVPQNLSASRPQDRQFILSSKKLLLSDSGFYLCAWSEVEETQYFGPGTRLLVL.